The 27 T cell receptor beta chains below come from one sample, sequenced in a study of blood T cell repertoires in COVID-19. Method: immunoSEQ multiplex PCR; TCRdb's copy keeps in-frame clones and lacks some. This sample has 200,000 to 250,000 clones, with roughly 79% found just once. Sequences were obtained from peripheral blood. These receptors came from an elderly woman with COVID-19, enrolled during active disease.

The count of this clone is one. The chain links TRBV7-2 to TRBJ2-3; 8 nucleotides align to TRBD2. CDR1 is SGHTA and CDR2 is FQGNSA in the germline V gene. The CDR3 has 18 residues. The J segment lost 0 bases and the V segment lost 2 bases, leaving 10 bases of the junction unmatched. The CDR3 loop reads CASSLRGASGLSTDTQYF. The CDR3 DNA reads TGTGCCAGCAGCTTAAGAGGGGCTAGCGGGTTGAGCACAGATACGCAGTATTTT.

This rearrangement joins TRBV28 to TRBJ1-2; 9 positions match TRBD1. V lost 5 bases, J lost 5 bases, and 6 bases stayed unmatched. This CDR3 region has 14 residues. Germline V gives CDR1 MDHEN, CDR2 SYDVKM. The CDR3 region is CASSTGGHGYGYTF. CDR3 nucleotides: TGTGCCAGCAGTACAGGGGGCCACGGGTATGGCTACACCTTC.

The chain combines TRBV5-1 with TRBJ2-1; no reliable D call. Deletions cut 4 bases from V and 6 bases from J, with 5 bases between. The germline V gene encodes CDR1 SGHRS and CDR2 YFSETQ. The CDR3 sequence is 11 residues long. DNA of the CDR3: TGCGCCAGCAGCCAGGCCAATGAGCAGTTCTTC. Residues: CASSQANEQFF.

J is TRBJ1-1 and V is TRBV4-3; D call uncertain. Looked up from germline, CDR1 is LGHNA and CDR2 is YSLEER. Trimming left V 0 bases short and J 3 bases short, with 5 bases between. The CDR3 is 13 amino acids. CDR3 bases: TGCGCCAGCAGCCAAGAATCGTACACTGAAGCTTTCTTT. This codes for CASSQESYTEAFF.

The chain recombines TRBV7-2 with TRBJ1-1; TRBD1 aligns across 7 bases. Germline loops: CDR1 SGHTA, CDR2 FQGNSA. This CDR3 region has 17 residues. V was pared by 3 bases and J by 1 base, with 11 bases of the junction left unmatched. CDR3 nucleotides: TGTGCCAGCAGCTTTGGGGCCCAGGGGGTTAAGAACACTGAAGCTTTCTTT. Amino acids: CASSFGAQGVKNTEAFF.

V is TRBV7-2 and J is TRBJ1-5; D gene ambiguous. CDR3 size: 16 residues. Germline V gene sequence: CDR1 SGHTA, CDR2 FQGNSA. V was clipped by 4 bases and J by 1 base, with 14 bases between them. The CDR3: CASSSLGGPSNQPQHF. CDR3 nucleotide sequence: TGTGCCAGCAGCTCCTTGGGAGGGCCCAGCAATCAGCCCCAGCATTTT.

The chain recombines TRBV7-2 with TRBJ1-1; D ambiguous. Germline assignment: CDR1 SGHTA and CDR2 FQGNSA. V lost 5 bases and J lost 5, with 12 bases in between. The CDR3 totals 13 residues. The CDR3 loop is CASSVRRLTEAFF. In DNA form, the CDR3 reads TGTGCCAGCAGCGTCAGGAGGCTGACTGAAGCTTTCTTT.

This clone showed up just a few times. CDR3 bases: TGTGCCACCAGCAGAGATGGGCTCTATGGCTACACCTTC. Protein: CATSRDGLYGYTF. V is TRBV15 and J is TRBJ1-2; no firm D call. The germline gives CDR1 LNHNV, CDR2 YYDKDF (reference sequence). Trimming left V 0 bases short and J 4 bases short, with 6 bases between. This CDR3 has 13 residues.

The chain employs TRBV19 and TRBJ2-7; 9 nucleotides align to TRBD1. The CDR3 spans 15 residues. Germline V gives CDR1 LNHDA, CDR2 SQIVND (reference sequence). With 7 bases clipped from V and 5 bases from J, the junction kept 12 bases outside the gene matches. CDR3 DNA: TGTGCCAGTACGGCGACCGGGACAGGGAGGAACGAGCAGTACTTC. Its protein product is CASTATGTGRNEQYF.

Remarks on this clone: Additional DNA sequences in this sample encode the identical CDR3. The chain couples TRBV6-6 to TRBJ1-1; D is perhaps TRBD1 (5 bases). Germline V gene data show CDR1 as MNHNY and CDR2 as SVGAGI (reference sequence). Trimming stripped 0 bases from V and 1 base from J, with 6 bases between. This CDR3 is 14 amino acids long. The CDR3 region has the DNA TGTGCCAGCAGTTACTCCGGGGGGAACACTGAAGCTTTCTTT. Its protein product is CASSYSGGNTEAFF.

V is TRBV7-2 and J is TRBJ1-6, with a weak D call TRBD1 (5 bases). With 1 base removed from V and 8 bases from J, the gap between germline ends came to 12 bases. CDR1 SGHTA and CDR2 FQGNSA come from the germline V gene. This CDR3 is 15 amino acids long. The DNA for the CDR3 is TGTGCCAGCAGCTTAGGTGGGGGAGGGTATTCACCCCTCCACTTT. It specifies CASSLGGGGYSPLHF.

This clone has a single count. The rearrangement links TRBV7-2 to TRBJ2-2, with a tentative D call TRBD1 (6 bases). CDR3 length: 15 amino acids. V was trimmed by 6 bases and J by 5 bases, leaving 16 bases between them. The germline CDR1 and CDR2 sequences are SGHTA and FQGNSA. The CDR3 here is CASRPQQGWTGELFF. The CDR3, as DNA: TGTGCCAGCAGACCTCAACAGGGTTGGACCGGGGAGCTGTTTTTT.

The rearrangement joins TRBV18 to TRBJ2-3, with 7 bases fitting TRBD2. This CDR3 has 17 amino acids. J was trimmed by 3 bases and V by 2 bases; bases with no gene match: 11. Germline V CDR1 and CDR2: KGHSH, LQKENI. CDR3 protein: CASSPFSGGGGTDTQYF. DNA of the CDR3: TGTGCCAGCTCACCATTCTCGGGGGGAGGAGGAACAGATACGCAGTATTTT.

J is TRBJ1-1 and V is TRBV18; D remains unclear. V gave up 2 bases and J gave up 7 bases, with 14 bases separating them. Germline V gene sequence: CDR1 KGHSH, CDR2 LQKENI. This CDR3 comprises 14 residues. The CDR3 spells CASSPAGRTDEAFF. The DNA of the CDR3 is TGTGCCAGCTCACCAGCCGGCAGGACTGATGAAGCTTTCTTT.

This chain connects TRBV7-2 to TRBJ2-7; tentatively, D is TRBD1 (6 bases). This CDR3 region has 14 residues. V lost 2 bases to trimming and J lost 0 bases, with 8 bases between them. Germline V gene data show CDR1 as SGHTA and CDR2 as FQGNSA. The CDR3 region has the DNA TGTGCCAGCAGCTTAAACAGGGCCTCCTACGAGCAGTACTTC. Translated, it gives CASSLNRASYEQYF.

The gene calls are TRBV6-5 and TRBJ2-2, with 9 bases identical to TRBD1. The CDR3 spans 15 residues. The trim removed 7 bases at V and 1 base at J, leaving 4 bases unmatched. Germline V gene sequence: CDR1 MNHEY, CDR2 SVGAGI. The CDR3 DNA reads as TGTGCCAGCAACGGACAGGGGAGGAACACCGGGGAGCTGTTTTTT. Translated: CASNGQGRNTGELFF.

CDR3 sequence reads: CASSLTFAGGTYGYTF. DNA of the CDR3: TGTGCCAGCAGCTTAACGTTCGCAGGGGGCACCTATGGCTACACCTTC. The chain recombines TRBV7-3 with TRBJ1-2; the match to TRBD1 covers 8 bases. The CDR3 runs 16 residues. Germline V CDR1 and CDR2: SGHTA, FQGTGA. Trimming removed 0 bases from V and 4 bases from J; junction bases left unmatched: 7. The variable domain in full, with the rest retrieved from reference TRBV7-3 and TRBJ1-2, is GAGVSQTPSNKVTEKGKYVELRCDPISGHTALYWYRQSLGQGPEFLIYFQGTGAADDSGLPNDRFFAVRPEGSVSTLKIQRTERGDSAVYLCASSLTFAGGTYGYTFGSGTRLTVV.

Only one count was recorded for this clone. The chain is built from TRBV10-2 and TRBJ2-2; possibly TRBD2 for D (6 bases). The CDR3 extends over 13 amino acids. Germline CDR1 WSHSY, CDR2 SAAADI. V shed 8 bases and J shed 5 bases, with 12 bases lying between them. The CDR3, as DNA: TGCGCCAGCGGGGGGAGAAGGACCGGGGAGCTGTTTTTT. Translated, it gives CASGGRRTGELFF.

The chain joins TRBV5-4 to TRBJ2-1, with 12 positions matching TRBD2. The CDR3 contains 14 residues. V dropped 3 bases and J dropped 10; count of bases not matched to a gene: 5. Germline loops: CDR1 SGHNT, CDR2 YYREEE (reference sequence). CDR3 sequence (DNA): TGTGCCAGCAGCTCTAGCGGGGGGGCCGGGGAGCAGTTCTTC. This gives the protein CASSSSGGAGEQFF.

The chain is built from TRBV7-8 and TRBJ2-7; D unresolved. This CDR3 spans 12 amino acids. Trimming left V 5 bases short and J 3 bases short, with 8 bases between. CDR1 is SGHVS, CDR2 FQNEAQ, per germline. DNA for the CDR3: TGTGCCAGCAGCCGATCCAACTACGAGCAGTACTTC. Its translation: CASSRSNYEQYF.

This sequence joins TRBV29-1 and TRBJ1-5, with 7 positions matching TRBD1. V was pared by 7 bases and J by 7 bases, with 7 bases of the junction left unmatched. Germline lookup yields CDR1 SQVTM and CDR2 ANQGSEA. CDR3 length: 12 amino acids. CDR3 DNA sequence: TGCAGCGGAGGGGGCGGCGGGCAGCCCCAGCATTTT. Translation: CSGGGGGQPQHF.

V and J are TRBV5-1 and TRBJ1-5; a possible D gene is TRBD1 (6 bases). Trimming stripped 4 bases from V and 6 bases from J, with 11 bases between. The CDR3 spans 13 residues. Germline CDR1 reads SGHRS; CDR2 reads YFSETQ. The CDR3 protein is CASSPRGSQPQHF. As DNA, the CDR3 is TGCGCCAGCAGCCCCAGGGGAAGTCAGCCCCAGCATTTT.

This clone has just one count. The chain has TRBV5-4 and TRBJ1-2, with D uncertain. This CDR3 has 14 residues. Trimming took 4 bases from V and 7 from J, leaving 17 bases between them. Germline assignment: CDR1 SGHNT and CDR2 YYREEE (reference sequence). The chain's CDR3 is CASSLLSTGVGYTF. The CDR3 region has the DNA TGTGCCAGCAGCCTCTTATCAACCGGGGTTGGCTACACCTTC.

The chain recombines TRBV4-1 with TRBJ1-5; a possible D gene is TRBD1 (6 bases). The CDR3 consists of 15 residues. V lost 0 bases and J 6 bases, leaving 12 bases between the germline ends. Germline V gene lookup returns CDR1 MGHRA and CDR2 YSYEKL. The DNA for the CDR3 is TGCGCCAGCAGCCAAGATGGGGGCGAGACTCAGCCCCAGCATTTT. This codes for CASSQDGGETQPQHF.

This chain uses TRBV28 with TRBJ1-5; 12 bases agree with TRBD1. Germline V gene data show CDR1 as MDHEN and CDR2 as SYDVKM. The length of the CDR3 is 18 residues. After removal of 6 bases from V and 5 bases from J, the junction contained 14 bases not matched to a gene. CDR3 coding DNA: TGTGCCAGCAGCCAGGGACAGGGGGCGGTTTGGTTTGATCAGCCCCAGCATTTT. Translating gives CASSQGQGAVWFDQPQHF.

This clone was counted ten times or more. The genes are TRBV7-9 and TRBJ1-6; TRBD1 matches at 8 bases. Germline V gene lookup returns CDR1 SEHNR and CDR2 FQNEAQ (reference sequence). With V trimmed by 6 bases and J by 7 bases, 8 bases remained unmatched. This CDR3 contains 15 residues. CDR3 bases: TGTGCCAGCAGAACCGGGACAGGCCTCAATTCACCCCTCCACTTT. Protein product: CASRTGTGLNSPLHF. The whole variable domain, remainder taken from reference TRBV7-9 and TRBJ1-6, is DTGVSQNPRHKITKRGQNVTFRCDPISEHNRLYWYRQTLGQGPEFLTYFQNEAQLEKSRLLSDRFSAERPKGSFSTLEIQRTEQGDSAMYLCASRTGTGLNSPLHFGNGTRLTVT.

The chain employs TRBV30 and TRBJ1-1; D might be TRBD1 (6 bases). Trimming cost V 1 base and J 1 base, with 10 bases left between them. Germline CDR1 reads GTSNPN; CDR2 reads SVGIG (reference sequence). The CDR3 totals 14 residues. CDR3 nucleotides: TGTGCCTGGAGTGGGGGGCAGCAGAACACTGAAGCTTTCTTT. Its protein is CAWSGGQQNTEAFF.